Listed below are T cell receptor beta chains from one sample, sequenced in a study of beta chain features in type 1 diabetes. Profiling relied on immunoSEQ multiplex PCR, and the TCRdb table lists in-frame clones only, not all of them. The table includes roughly 330,000 clones, 9.5% to 12% detected once. Sequencing was done on a sample of naive CD4+ T cells from blood. These receptors were obtained from a woman aged 25 to 39 in good health. Each CDR3 is given with its conserved first and last residue.

V gene	J gene	CDR3 protein
TRBV18	TRBJ2-5	CASSPTGGQQGTQYF
TRBV6-5	TRBJ2-4	CASSYSIQGAGNIQYF
TRBV29-1	TRBJ2-7	CSVLDRWGPYEQYF
TRBV28	TRBJ2-1	CASRAGGGEQFF
TRBV18	TRBJ2-3	CASSPLAGRTDTQYF
TRBV7-9	TRBJ2-7	CASSLGGWEQYF
TRBV30	TRBJ2-7	CAWSVRGLLYEQYF
TRBV5-1	TRBJ1-5	CASSNAGGPQHF
TRBV7-9	TRBJ2-7	CASSLVRQGDEQYF
TRBV7-2	TRBJ2-3	CASSLGQSTDTQYF
TRBV29-1	TRBJ2-7	CSAGQELHEQYF
TRBV19	TRBJ2-5	CASRNGQGSGETQYF
TRBV5-1	TRBJ2-3	CASSFTSATLTDTQYF
TRBV4-2	TRBJ2-3	CASSQEVAESTDTQYF
TRBV4-2	TRBJ2-3	CASSDKDYYSTDTQYF
TRBV15	TRBJ2-1	CATSGTQSGSYNEQFF
TRBV5-1	TRBJ2-1	CASSFQREVSEQFF
TRBV6-1	TRBJ2-1	CASVVSGIGNEQFF
TRBV5-1	TRBJ2-1	CASSLGGDYNEQFF
TRBV6-5	TRBJ2-2	CASSPTGNTGELFF
TRBV7-2	TRBJ2-5	CASSLVAASGPQETQYF
TRBV11-2	TRBJ1-1	CASSRTGGMNTEAFF
TRBV5-1	TRBJ2-1	CASSLAGEVRGEQFF
TRBV19	TRBJ2-1	CASSIRDLEQFF
TRBV28	TRBJ2-2	CASLSTGVGAGELFF
TRBV4-2	TRBJ2-7	CASSQGTSGSYGQYF
TRBV7-3	TRBJ2-5	CASSLGLAGAGETQYF
TRBV7-2	TRBJ1-2	CASSLGEGEDGYTF
TRBV9	TRBJ2-3	CASSGGLAGNTDTQYF
TRBV4-2	TRBJ2-5	CASSQDLVAGGPQETQYF
TRBV5-4	TRBJ2-3	CASSLGLAGTDTQYF
TRBV28	TRBJ2-5	CASTPSGRGETQYF
TRBV29-1	TRBJ2-3	CSVRLAGLTDTQYF
TRBV28	TRBJ2-1	CASSLSPSSYNEQFF
TRBV28	TRBJ2-7	CASSLGGTSGSWEQYF
TRBV30	TRBJ1-2	CAWSRQGGYGYTF
TRBV5-6	TRBJ2-7	CASSRTSGSLGTYEQYF
TRBV4-1	TRBJ2-7	CASSQDRGLSYEQYF
TRBV7-9	TRBJ2-3	CASSLGLAGTDTQYF
TRBV6-5	TRBJ2-1	CASSYLTSGNEQFF
TRBV18	TRBJ1-2	CASSPTDKGYTF
TRBV30	TRBJ2-1	CAWSGSGTSSYNEQFF
TRBV30	TRBJ1-5	CAWARRGTGNYFQPQHF
TRBV28	TRBJ2-1	CASNRLAGANEQFF
TRBV2	TRBJ1-3	CASSKTASGNTIYF
TRBV11-2	TRBJ2-7	CASSLGGNLNEQYF
TRBV18	TRBJ2-1	CASSPGLAGGQEQFF
TRBV28	TRBJ2-5	CATVFYGTAKETQYF
TRBV28	TRBJ1-2	CASSPGQGVGGYTF
TRBV5-1	TRBJ2-1	CASSTGQGSYNEQFF
TRBV15	TRBJ2-3	CATSRDSGTSADTQYF
TRBV4-2	TRBJ2-7	CASSVLAGGPHEQYF
TRBV19	TRBJ2-1	CASSIRTSESSYNEQFF
TRBV6-6	TRBJ1-2	CASSYGTGEHYGYTF
TRBV11-2	TRBJ1-2	CASSLVAGISYGYTF
TRBV9	TRBJ2-1	CASSVTSGSINEQFF
TRBV4-3	TRBJ2-7	CASSQEGDREAHEQYF
TRBV21-1	TRBJ2-3	CARAPRVPYF
TRBV28	TRBJ2-3	CASSIETGVGTDTQYF